The T cell receptor beta chain under discussion was sequenced for a study of control samples from healthy donors and cancer patients. Trimming shortened V by 0 bases and J by 2 bases, and 13 bases separated the two germline ends. Germline V CDR1 and CDR2: MNHEY, SMNVEV (reference sequence). The CDR3 loop spans 16 amino acids. Profiling relied on immunoSEQ multiplex PCR, and the TCRdb table lists in-frame clones only, not all of them. Of 150,000 to 200,000 clones in the sample, just over 95% were seen once. Sequenced sample: blood. The genes are TRBV27 and TRBJ1-1; D is uncertain. This sequence originates from a woman between 25 and 40 years old in good health. In nucleotides, the CDR3 is TGTGCCAGCAGTTTATCTCTTGGCAGCGCTAACACTGAAGCTTTCTTT. It yields the protein CASSLSLGSANTEAFF.